This TCR beta chain was recovered during a study of cytomegalovirus exposure and HLA in healthy donors. Study as a whole: A preliminary data release comprised 70 million to 95 million unique TCRs obtained from HLA-typed donors.

To note about this clone: The antigen remains undetermined.

PCR amplification relied on 60 Vbeta primers (plus 13 Jbeta primers). Sequenced by immunoSEQ multiplex PCR; TCRdb stores in-frame clones only, minus some. The sample consists of about 130,000 clones, approximately 77% of them appearing once. Whole-study results and caveats: Some V segments (TRBV6-2 and TRBV6-3 among them) were excluded as indistinguishable. Reports showed the classifier diagnosing cytomegalovirus status with high specificity and sensitivity. On later analysis, the bulk of CMV-associated TCR beta chains appeared to be HLA-restricted.

Trimming shortened V by 5 bases and J by 4 bases, and 11 bases separated the two germline ends. CDR1 is LNHDA, CDR2 SQIVND, per germline (reference sequence). This CDR3 comprises 14 residues. This TCR came from a woman aged 40 to 50 in good health and CMV-seronegative. The chain carries TRBV19 and TRBJ1-4, with D unclear. Sequenced material: PBMCs. CDR3 DNA sequence: TGTGCCAGTAGTGCCCCCGGGTTTAATGAAAAACTGTTTTTT. Its translation is CASSAPGFNEKLFF.